This T cell receptor beta chain was documented in a study of T cells expressing NK-cell markers. Study background: Obtained from sorted CD3+CD56+NKG2C+, CD3+CD56+NKG2C- and CD3+CD56-NKG2C+ T cells were the TCR beta repertoires. Seven donors tested HCMV-seropositive and one tested seronegative among the eight sequenced.

General study results and limits: A range of roughly 1.0-8% of CD8+ T cells consisted of dominant NKG2C+ clonotypes in 5 to 7 donors. HCMV specificity of expanded NKG2C+ T cell clones remained unclear.

To note about this clonotype: The antigen is not known.

Germline CDR1 DFQATT, CDR2 SNEGSKA (reference sequence). The CDR3 contains 11 residues. TCRdb derives one entry per CDR3 protein from the 5' RACE reads, leaving out DNA. The sample has 200,000 to 300,000 distinct CDR3 sequences; the top ten hold 0.39%. This TCR was sampled from a man in his late teens or twenties in good health. The rearrangement links TRBV20-1 to TRBJ1-3. Sequences were obtained from blood T cells: a sorted CD56 or NKG2C T cell subset, CD4+ or CD8+ T cells, or bulk PBMC T cells (not recorded which). The CDR3 region is CSARDGNTIYF.